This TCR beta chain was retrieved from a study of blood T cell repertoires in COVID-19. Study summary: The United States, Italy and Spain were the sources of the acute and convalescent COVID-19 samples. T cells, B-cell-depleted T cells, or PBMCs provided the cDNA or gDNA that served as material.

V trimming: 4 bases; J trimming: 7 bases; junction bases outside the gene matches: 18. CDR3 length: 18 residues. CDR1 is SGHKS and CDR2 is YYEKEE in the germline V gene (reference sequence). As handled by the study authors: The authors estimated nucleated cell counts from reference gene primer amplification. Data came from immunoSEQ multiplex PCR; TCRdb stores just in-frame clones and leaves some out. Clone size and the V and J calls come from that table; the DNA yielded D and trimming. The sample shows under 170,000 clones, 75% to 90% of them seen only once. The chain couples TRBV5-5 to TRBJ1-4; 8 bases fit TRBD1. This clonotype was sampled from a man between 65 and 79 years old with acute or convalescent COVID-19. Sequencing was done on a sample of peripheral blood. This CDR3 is CASSDGAGGDLALEKLFF. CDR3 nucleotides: TGTGCCAGCAGCGATGGGGCAGGGGGCGACTTGGCACTTGAAAAACTGTTTTTT.